What follows describes a single T cell receptor beta chain. This sample was taken from a study of T cell responses to AZD1222 COVID-19 vaccine. Produced via immunoSEQ multiplex PCR; TCRdb's table is partial and in-frame only. This sample has about 120,000 clones, with about 92% found just once. Trimming left V 3 bases short and J 0 bases short, with 9 bases between. There are 16 residues in the CDR3. Germline values: CDR1 MNHEY, CDR2 SVGAGI. The clonotype originates from an adult in good health. This chain uses TRBV6-5 with TRBJ1-6; D remains ambiguous. The sample was peripheral blood, taken on day 0 of AZD1222 vaccination. The CDR3 sequence: CASSYGMSSYNSPLHF. The CDR3, as DNA: TGTGCCAGCAGTTATGGAATGAGCTCCTATAATTCACCCCTCCACTTT.